These 20 T cell receptor beta chains share one sample of origin, sequenced in a study of vaccination and CD4 T cells after COVID-19. These receptors are not linked to any known antigen. Sequence data for DNA of cultured CD4+ T cells were generated by the Oncomine TCR Beta short-read assay. TCRdb ran MiXCR on the PCR reads and lists one entry per CDR3 protein. The data contain about 15,000 distinct CDR3 sequences, about a fifth of them seen just once; the ten biggest clones take up less than 15%. Treatment in this sample: roughly ten-day PBMC culture with coronavirus spike peptide pools or control peptides (ViraFEST assay). The sequenced sample was CD4+ T cells from blood, cultured in vitro, obtained before SARS-CoV-2 vaccination. These TCRs come from a human donor who received a COVID-19 vaccine.

J is TRBJ1-5 and V is TRBV24-1; maybe TRBD1 (5 bases). CDR3 length equals 14 residues. The germline V gene has CDR1 KGHDR and CDR2 SFDVKD. V dropped 5 bases and J dropped 1 base, with 8 bases sitting between them. The CDR3 loop reads CATSAPGSNQPQHF. The CDR3 DNA sequence: TGTGCCACCAGTGCTCCAGGGAGCAATCAGCCCCAGCATTTT.

This clonotype was counted a few times. This chain links TRBV6-1 with TRBJ2-7; TRBD2 matches at 8 bases. V lost 4 bases, J lost 0 bases, and 8 bases stayed unmatched. There are 16 residues in the CDR3. Germline CDR1 and CDR2: MNHNS and SASEGT. The CDR3 protein is CASSVYGGGSSYEQYF. The DNA of the CDR3 is TGTGCCAGCAGTGTTTATGGCGGGGGGTCCTCCTACGAGCAGTACTTC.

This clonotype was detected a few times. The chain is built from TRBV10-3 and TRBJ2-7, with 11 bases that match TRBD1. Per the germline V gene, CDR1 is ENHRY and CDR2 is SYGVKD. The V segment lost 1 base and the J segment 5 bases; nucleotides outside the gene matches: 4. This CDR3 has 15 residues. The CDR3, as DNA: TGTGCCATCAGTGAGTTGGGACAGGGGGGACACGAGCAGTACTTC. Its translation is CAISELGQGGHEQYF.

This clonotype was seen only a few times. The V and J genes are TRBV2 and TRBJ2-3, with TRBD2 identical over 7 bases. The CDR3 spans 14 residues. The ends lost 4 bases at V and 3 bases at J; junction bases unmatched: 4. The germline V gene has CDR1 SNHLY and CDR2 FYNNEI. The CDR3 coding sequence is TGTGCCAGCAGTGTAGGAGCGGGGACAGATACGCAGTATTTT. It specifies CASSVGAGTDTQYF.

This clonotype is labeled as medium-sized. The chain couples TRBV20-1 to TRBJ2-1, with 7 bases fitting TRBD2. The CDR3 sequence is 13 residues long. The V gene end was trimmed by 5 bases and the J gene end by 4 bases; junction bases not matched to a gene: 5. The germline V gene encodes CDR1 DFQATT and CDR2 SNEGSKA (reference sequence). CDR3 amino acids: CSAPGRGYNEQFF. CDR3 sequence (DNA): TGCAGTGCTCCGGGGCGGGGGTACAATGAGCAGTTCTTC.

The chain joins TRBV30 to TRBJ2-2; the match to TRBD1 covers 7 bases. The CDR3 has 15 amino acids. Trimming cost V 4 bases and J 0 bases; bases outside gene matches: 5. The V gene's germline CDR1 is GTSNPN and CDR2 SVGIG (reference sequence). The DNA for the CDR3 is TGTGCCTGGACCCAAGGGACAGCGAACACCGGGGAGCTGTTTTTT. Translation gives CAWTQGTANTGELFF. The full variable domain, in which reference TRBV30 and TRBJ2-2 provide the parts outside the CDR3, is SQTIHQWPATLVQPVGSPLSLECTVEGTSNPNLYWYRQAAGRGLQLLFYSVGIGQISSEVPQNLSASRPQDRQFILSSKKLLLSDSGFYLCAWTQGTANTGELFFGEGSRLTVL.

This clonotype has just a few counts. The chain recombines TRBV7-9 with TRBJ1-3, with D possibly matching TRBD1 (5 bases). Per germline, CDR1 SEHNR and CDR2 FQNEAQ (reference sequence). V lost 2 bases to trimming and J lost 1 base, with 9 bases between them. This CDR3 spans 15 amino acids. The DNA of the CDR3 is TGTGCCAGCAGCTTAAGGGGCGGGTCTGGAAACACCATATATTTT. It encodes CASSLRGGSGNTIYF.

This clonotype has just a few counts. The chain recombines TRBV5-1 with TRBJ2-3; the D is unclear. Trimming stripped 5 bases from V and 4 bases from J, with 5 bases between. CDR3 length: 11 amino acids. Germline V CDR1 and CDR2: SGHRS, YFSETQ. In nucleotides, the CDR3 is TGCGCCAGCAGGCAGTCAGATACGCAGTATTTT. Amino acids: CASRQSDTQYF. Looking up the rest from reference TRBV5-1 and TRBJ2-3 gives the full variable domain: KAGVTQTPRYLIKTRGQQVTLSCSPISGHRSVSWYQQTPGQGLQFLFEYFSETQRNKGNFPGRFSGRQFSNSRSEMNVSTLELGDSALYLCASRQSDTQYFGPGTRLTVL.

To note about this clonotype: The junction departs from germline at one end; a sequencing error may be responsible. This chain connects TRBV5-3 to TRBJ2-7; 9 bases are shared with TRBD2. TRBV5-3 is flagged as an ORF with uncertain function. The CDR3 spans 16 residues. The CDR3 bases are TGTGCCAGCAGCTTGGTTGGCGGGGGGGCCGTTAACGAGCAGTACTTC. Amino acid sequence: CASSLVGGGAVNEQYF.

This clonotype was recorded a few times. The gene calls are TRBV11-2 and TRBJ1-5; the D gene is possibly TRBD1 (5 bases). The length of the CDR3 is 14 residues. The germline CDR1 and CDR2 sequences are SGHAT and FQNNGV. Trimming cost V 1 base and J 5 bases, with 9 bases left between them. The CDR3 DNA reads as TGTGCCAGCAGCTTAGCAGGGAGGGATCAGCCCCAGCATTTT. Its protein is CASSLAGRDQPQHF.

This clonotype was counted between two and nine times. The chain uses TRBV6-5 and TRBJ2-7; D gene ambiguous. CDR1 and CDR2 (germline): MNHEY, SVGAGI. The CDR3 has 11 residues. V was pared by 2 bases and J by 4 bases, with 3 bases between. CDR3 coding DNA: TGTGCCAGCAGTTACCGTTACGAGCAGTACTTC. Protein product: CASSYRYEQYF.

The chain employs TRBV5-4 and TRBJ2-5, with 7 positions matching TRBD2. From germline, CDR1 is SGHNT and CDR2 YYREEE (reference sequence). The V gene end was trimmed by 0 bases and the J gene end by 4 bases; junction bases not matched to a gene: 6. This CDR3 has 15 amino acids. The CDR3 region has the DNA TGTGCCAGCAGCTTGGTGGGGGGGTGGCGAGAGACCCAGTACTTC. Protein sequence: CASSLVGGWRETQYF.

There are a few counts of this clonotype. This chain joins TRBV19 and TRBJ1-5; D remains unclear. The germline V and J ends were trimmed by 10 bases and 4 bases, with 17 bases remaining between them. The germline V gene encodes CDR1 LNHDA and CDR2 SQIVND (reference sequence). The CDR3 covers 14 residues. CDR3: CATGVYTTNQPQHF. In nucleotides, the CDR3 is TGTGCCACCGGGGTCTACACCACGAATCAGCCCCAGCATTTT. Together with reference TRBV19 and TRBJ1-5, the CDR3 gives the full variable domain: DGGITQSPKYLFRKEGQNVTLSCEQNLNHDAMYWYRQDPGQGLRLIYYSQIVNDFQKGDIAEGYSVSREKKESFPLTVTSAQKNPTAFYLCATGVYTTNQPQHFGDGTRLSIL.

V and J are TRBV12-3 or TRBV12-4 and TRBJ1-2; weak D call: TRBD1 (6 bases). The V end lost 5 bases, the J end lost 1 base, and 14 bases lay between the germline ends. The CDR3 is 15 residues long. DNA for the CDR3: TGTGCCAGCAGTAAATCCCGGGGGCTTAACTATGGCTACACCTTC. Residues: CASSKSRGLNYGYTF.

With regard to this clonotype: A read error may produce the germline difference seen at one junction end. J is TRBJ2-1 and V is TRBV7-9, with a tentative D call TRBD1 (6 bases). This CDR3 has 14 amino acids. Germline V gives CDR1 SEHNR, CDR2 FQNEAQ (reference sequence). The CDR3 spells CASRGPGSNNEQFF. CDR3 sequence (DNA): TGCGCCAGCAGGGGCCCCGGCTCCAACAATGAGCAGTTCTTC. Full variable domain (missing parts from reference TRBV7-9 and TRBJ2-1): DTGVSQNPRHKITKRGQNVTFRCDPISEHNRLYWYRQTLGQGPEFLTYFQNEAQLEKSRLLSDRFSAERPKGSFSTLEIQRTEQGDSAMYLCASRGPGSNNEQFFGPGTRLTVL.

This clonotype was recorded a few times. This CDR3 is CASPGHRDNEQFF. DNA for the CDR3: TGTGCCTCCCCAGGGCATAGGGACAATGAGCAGTTCTTC. The chain has TRBV6-1 and TRBJ2-1; D perhaps matches TRBD1 (5 bases). Trimming pared 11 bases from V and 5 bases from J, leaving 16 bases between. Germline V gene sequence: CDR1 MNHNS, CDR2 SASEGT. The CDR3 spans 13 residues.

This clonotype showed up just a few times. The chain links TRBV2 to TRBJ2-5; D perhaps matches TRBD1 (6 bases). The V gene's germline CDR1 is SNHLY and CDR2 FYNNEI. V lost 6 bases and J lost 5, with 19 bases in between. This CDR3 region has 15 residues. CDR3 in amino acids: CASSPVLGGLETQYF. CDR3 sequence (DNA): TGTGCCAGCAGCCCGGTACTAGGGGGTCTGGAGACCCAGTACTTC. Full variable domain (rest looked up from reference TRBV2 and TRBJ2-5): EPEVTQTPSHQVTQMGQEVILRCVPISNHLYFYWYRQILGQKVEFLVSFYNNEISEKSEIFDDQFSVERPDGSNFTLKIRSTKLEDSAMYFCASSPVLGGLETQYFGPGTRLLVL.

Only a few counts were recorded for this clonotype. This chain uses TRBV5-1 with TRBJ1-1; D is perhaps TRBD1 (5 bases). V was clipped by 0 bases and J by 4 bases, with 13 bases between them. Germline CDR1 and CDR2: SGHRS and YFSETQ. This CDR3 has 15 amino acids. The CDR3 sequence: CASSLASGGGTEAFF. CDR3 DNA: TGCGCCAGCAGCTTGGCTAGCGGGGGGGGCACTGAAGCTTTCTTT.

J is TRBJ1-1 and V is TRBV29-1; D gene unclear. Germline assignment: CDR1 SQVTM and CDR2 ANQGSEA. CDR3 size: 10 residues. V was trimmed by 8 bases and J by 9 bases, leaving 13 bases between them. CDR3: CSTSLDQAFF. The CDR3 nucleotides read TGCAGCACCAGCTTAGACCAAGCTTTCTTT.

This clonotype is labeled medium-sized (0.01 to 0.1%). The V call is TRBV25-1, the J call TRBJ1-1; the D is unclear. Germline V gene data show CDR1 as MGHDK and CDR2 as SYGVNS. There are 13 residues in the CDR3. Trimming shortened V by 0 bases and J by 5 bases, and 7 bases separated the two germline ends. The CDR3 nucleotides read TGTGCCAGCAGTGAATATGAGTCGACTGAAGCTTTCTTT. This gives the protein CASSEYESTEAFF.